Listed here are 10 T cell receptor beta chains from one sample, sequenced in a study of blood T cell repertoires in COVID-19. Generated by immunoSEQ multiplex PCR, the TCRdb table keeps only in-frame clones and is missing some. The data show about 380,000 clones, with more than 85% seen just once and 3% held by the top ten. Sequenced: PBMCs or T cells enriched from blood (not recorded which). These receptors came from a woman under 40 who had recovered from COVID-19.

This CDR3 is CASSLRGSSYNEQFF. The CDR3 DNA reads TGTGCCAGCAGTCTAAGGGGGAGCTCCTACAATGAGCAGTTCTTC. V and J are TRBV9 and TRBJ2-1, with D possibly being TRBD1 (6 bases). CDR3 length: 15 amino acids. Trimming stripped 5 bases from V and 0 bases from J, with 12 bases between. Looked up from germline, CDR1 is SGDLS and CDR2 is YYNGEE.

The chain combines TRBV5-1 with TRBJ1-4, with TRBD1 identical over 9 bases. The V and J ends lost 3 bases and 1 base, in that order; junction bases with no gene match: 4. The CDR3 loop spans 16 amino acids. CDR1 is SGHRS, CDR2 YFSETQ, per germline. CDR3 sequence: CASSWPGQGTNEKLFF. The CDR3 DNA is TGCGCCAGCAGCTGGCCGGGACAGGGAACTAATGAAAAACTGTTTTTT.

The V and J genes are TRBV6-1 and TRBJ1-4; TRBD1 agrees at 7 bases. The germline V gene encodes CDR1 MNHNS and CDR2 SASEGT. Trimming cost V 0 bases and J 8 bases; bases outside gene matches: 6. The CDR3 runs 15 residues. The CDR3 region is CASSEAPRGDEKLFF. The CDR3 DNA reads as TGTGCCAGCAGTGAAGCACCCAGGGGGGACGAAAAACTGTTTTTT.

This clone turned up a few times. The same CDR3 can be traced to other DNA sequences in this sample. The J gene is TRBJ1-1, the V gene TRBV6-5; a possible D gene is TRBD1 (5 bases). The V end was cut by 6 bases, the J end by 6 bases, with 11 bases between. CDR3 length: 12 residues. Germline V gives CDR1 MNHEY, CDR2 SVGAGI. CDR3 in amino acids: CASSSGSPEAFF. CDR3 nucleotide sequence: TGTGCCAGCAGCTCAGGGTCCCCTGAAGCTTTCTTT.

The chain couples TRBV19 to TRBJ1-1, with 8 bases that match TRBD1. Germline CDR1 is LNHDA and CDR2 is SQIVND (reference sequence). Trimming took 7 bases from V and 4 from J; bases not matched to a gene: 5. CDR3 length equals 13 residues. As DNA, the CDR3 is TGTGCCAGTATCGTAACAGGGGGCACTGAAGCTTTCTTT. Translating it yields CASIVTGGTEAFF.

The gene calls are TRBV4-2 and TRBJ2-7; 14 positions match TRBD2. J was trimmed by 6 bases and V by 3 bases; bases with no gene match: 7. Germline CDR1 is LGHNA and CDR2 is YNFKEQ. The CDR3 is 16 residues long. The CDR3 is CASSQGLAGVQGEQYF. The DNA of the CDR3 is TGTGCCAGCAGCCAGGGACTAGCGGGAGTCCAAGGCGAGCAGTACTTC.

This chain uses TRBV9 with TRBJ2-5, with D possibly TRBD2 on 7 matching bases. CDR3 length: 14 amino acids. With 0 bases removed from V and 5 bases from J, the gap between germline ends came to 11 bases. Germline V gene sequence: CDR1 SGDLS, CDR2 YYNGEE. The CDR3 spells CASSVGGGRETQYF. The CDR3, as DNA: TGTGCCAGCAGCGTAGGCGGGGGCCGGGAGACCCAGTACTTC.

The chain is built from TRBV28 and TRBJ2-5; 9 bases agree with TRBD1. V was clipped by 3 bases and J by 1 base; unmatched bases: 3. Germline lookup yields CDR1 MDHEN and CDR2 SYDVKM. This CDR3 has 15 residues. The CDR3 nucleotides are TGTGCCAGCAGTTTGCCGGGACAGGGCCAAGAGACCCAGTACTTC. It codes for CASSLPGQGQETQYF.

The chain joins TRBV13 to TRBJ2-3, with a possible D match to TRBD1 (5 bases). The CDR3 is 15 residues long. Trimming pared 2 bases from V and 1 base from J, leaving 10 bases between. The germline gives CDR1 PRHDT, CDR2 FYEKMQ (reference sequence). CDR3 in amino acids: CASSLIGAGTDTQYF. In DNA form, the CDR3 reads TGTGCCAGCAGCTTAATTGGGGCTGGCACAGATACGCAGTATTTT.

V usage is TRBV14 and J usage is TRBJ1-3; no definite D call. Per germline, CDR1 SGHDN and CDR2 FVKESK. Between the trimmed V and J ends, which lost 1 base and 1 base, there was a span of 5 bases. The CDR3 is made up of 14 amino acids. In DNA, the CDR3 is TGTGCCAGCAGCCAAGTCCAATCTGGAAACACCATATATTTT. Amino acid sequence: CASSQVQSGNTIYF.